These 21 T cell receptor beta chains were all obtained from the same sample, sequenced in a study of cytomegalovirus exposure and HLA in healthy donors. The PCR had 60 Vbeta and 13 Jbeta primers. Repertoires were generated with immunoSEQ multiplex PCR, while TCRdb's copy carries only in-frame clones and drops some. The sample has almost 200,000 clones, 75% to 85% seen once; the top ten hold approximately 0.36%. Source material: PBMCs. All receptors derive from a male donor in good health and CMV-seropositive.

The chain recombines TRBV10-3 with TRBJ2-3; maybe TRBD2 (5 bases). The CDR3 sequence is 15 residues long. Between the trimmed V and J ends, which lost 7 bases and 3 bases, there was a span of 17 bases. Per germline, CDR1 ENHRY and CDR2 SYGVKD. The CDR3 loop is CAINGPETGTDTQYF. DNA for the CDR3: TGTGCCATCAACGGGCCCGAGACGGGAACAGATACGCAGTATTTT.

The chain is built from TRBV2 and TRBJ1-5; D is unclear. The CDR3 runs 15 residues. Germline values: CDR1 SNHLY, CDR2 FYNNEI. Trimming cost V 6 bases and J 6 bases, with 18 bases left between them. CDR3 in amino acids: CASRPQGTGSQPQHF. DNA for the CDR3: TGTGCCAGCAGGCCTCAAGGAACGGGAAGTCAGCCCCAGCATTTT.

The chain carries TRBV7-2 and TRBJ2-2; D possibly corresponds to TRBD1 (6 bases). Deletions cut 4 bases from V and 4 bases from J, with 13 bases between. The germline V gene has CDR1 SGHTA and CDR2 FQGNSA. CDR3 length equals 15 residues. The CDR3 loop is CASSSRLGGTGELFF. The CDR3 coding sequence is TGTGCCAGCAGCTCCCGGTTAGGGGGCACCGGGGAGCTGTTTTTT.

This chain uses TRBV6-5 with TRBJ1-2, with unresolved D. CDR3 length equals 14 residues. V gave up 5 bases and J gave up 0 bases, with 10 bases separating them. Germline CDR1 is MNHEY and CDR2 is SVGAGI. CDR3 bases: TGTGCCAGCAGTGTGCGGGGTACTAACTATGGCTACACCTTC. This gives the protein CASSVRGTNYGYTF.

The V and J genes are TRBV6-5 and TRBJ2-7; D remains ambiguous. The length of the CDR3 is 14 residues. V lost 2 bases and J lost 2, with 10 bases in between. The V gene's germline CDR1 is MNHEY and CDR2 SVGAGI. CDR3 sequence: CASSYEANTYEQYF. DNA of the CDR3: TGTGCCAGCAGTTACGAGGCGAACACCTACGAGCAGTACTTC.

This clone was seen only a few times. This sequence joins TRBV27 and TRBJ2-5; 9 bases line up with TRBD1. TRBJ2-7 explains the end of the DNA better; the J call may be wrong. Germline CDR1 reads MNHEY; CDR2 reads SMNVEV (reference sequence). This CDR3 has 17 amino acids. The CDR3 here is CASRLPGQGGGSYEQYF. CDR3 nucleotide sequence: TGTGCCAGCAGACTACCGGGACAGGGAGGGGGGTCCTACGAGCAGTACTTC.

J is TRBJ2-1 and V is TRBV6-4; tentative D call: TRBD2 (6 bases). In germline, CDR1 is MRHNA, CDR2 SNTAGT. The CDR3 extends over 15 amino acids. V lost 4 bases to trimming and J lost 2 bases, with 12 bases between them. The CDR3 region is CASSASGGTYNEQFF. CDR3 nucleotide sequence: TGTGCCAGCAGTGCGTCCGGCGGGACCTACAATGAGCAGTTCTTC.

The chain combines TRBV19 with TRBJ1-1; maybe TRBD1 (6 bases). Germline values: CDR1 LNHDA, CDR2 SQIVND (reference sequence). CDR3 length equals 14 residues. V was pared by 6 bases and J by 4 bases, with 15 bases between. CDR3 sequence (DNA): TGTGCCAGTAGCAAAGGGGGGGCGGGCACTGAAGCTTTCTTT. It codes for CASSKGGAGTEAFF. Using reference TRBV19 and TRBJ1-1 for the parts outside the CDR3, the full variable domain is DGGITQSPKYLFRKEGQNVTLSCEQNLNHDAMYWYRQDPGQGLRLIYYSQIVNDFQKGDIAEGYSVSREKKESFPLTVTSAQKNPTAFYLCASSKGGAGTEAFFGQGTRLTVV.

The V and J genes are TRBV18 and TRBJ2-7; no clear D. Germline assignment: CDR1 KGHSH and CDR2 LQKENI. V was shortened by 0 bases and J by 1 base, with 13 bases between the two germline ends. This CDR3 is 16 amino acids long. The CDR3 sequence is CASSPPERLGSYEQYF. The CDR3 nucleotides are TGTGCCAGCTCACCACCCGAGCGCCTTGGATCCTACGAGCAGTACTTC.

The rearrangement joins TRBV9 to TRBJ1-4; D is undetermined. This CDR3 contains 14 residues. Germline-derived CDR1 and CDR2 are SGDLS and YYNGEE. The ends were cut back, 2 bases at V and 0 bases at J, with 5 bases in the middle. For the CDR3, the DNA is TGTGCCAGCAGCGTTAGTGCAACTAATGAAAAACTGTTTTTT. Amino acids: CASSVSATNEKLFF.

CDR3 DNA: TGCGCCAGCGGCAGCGGGCTAACCTACGAGCAGTACTTC. Translation: CASGSGLTYEQYF. The rearrangement links TRBV5-1 to TRBJ2-7; a weak D match, TRBD2 (6 bases). V was trimmed by 7 bases and J by 2 bases, leaving 13 bases between them. This CDR3 region has 13 residues. CDR1 is SGHRS and CDR2 is YFSETQ in the germline V gene.

The chain joins TRBV6-5 to TRBJ1-2; perhaps TRBD1 as D (6 bases). The germline V gene encodes CDR1 MNHEY and CDR2 SVGAGI. The CDR3 has 13 amino acids. Deletions cut 3 bases from V and 5 bases from J, with 10 bases between. CDR3 sequence: CASSYVQGYGYTF. The CDR3, as DNA: TGTGCCAGCAGTTATGTACAGGGATATGGCTACACCTTC.

The rearrangement joins TRBV15 to TRBJ2-7; TRBD1 matches 7 bases. The germline CDR1 and CDR2 sequences are LNHNV and YYDKDF (reference sequence). V shed 3 bases and J 3 bases; nucleotides not matched to a gene: 5. This CDR3 comprises 14 residues. CDR3 bases: TGTGCCACCAGCAGGTGGGACAGAGACTACGAGCAGTACTTC. Its translation: CATSRWDRDYEQYF.

This clone is a singleton in its sample. V usage is TRBV7-9 and J usage is TRBJ2-3; D remains unclear. Germline CDR1 SEHNR, CDR2 FQNEAQ (reference sequence). Trimming left V 5 bases short and J 1 base short, with 10 bases between. The CDR3 extends over 14 amino acids. The CDR3 bases are TGTGCCAGCAGCCCGTTAGAGGGCACAGATACGCAGTATTTT. Amino acid sequence: CASSPLEGTDTQYF.

The rearrangement links TRBV7-2 to TRBJ2-7, with D possibly being TRBD2 (5 bases). V lost 3 bases and J 3 bases, leaving 12 bases between the germline ends. CDR3 length: 14 amino acids. Germline V CDR1 and CDR2: SGHTA, FQGNSA. As DNA, the CDR3 is TGTGCCAGCAGCTTTACAGTGGGAGACTACGAGCAGTACTTC. This encodes CASSFTVGDYEQYF.

The V call is TRBV27, the J call TRBJ2-7; perhaps TRBD1 as D (6 bases). V lost 2 bases, J lost 2 bases, and 16 bases lay in between. Germline V gene sequence: CDR1 MNHEY, CDR2 SMNVEV (reference sequence). This CDR3 region has 16 residues. As DNA, the CDR3 is TGTGCCAGCAGTTTAGCACCACAGGGAATCCCCTACGAGCAGTACTTC. It specifies CASSLAPQGIPYEQYF.

V is TRBV7-3 and J is TRBJ2-2; D gene unclear. The CDR3 runs to 13 residues. V gave up 6 bases and J gave up 4 bases, with 9 bases separating them. Germline loops: CDR1 SGHTA, CDR2 FQGTGA. The CDR3 sequence is CASSQTLTGELFF. CDR3 bases: TGTGCCAGCAGTCAGACTCTCACCGGGGAGCTGTTTTTT.

The V call is TRBV23-1, the J call TRBJ1-3; no clear D gene. TRBV23-1 is classed as an ORF, of uncertain function. The CDR3 is 13 residues long. V was shortened by 2 bases and J by 5 bases, with 7 bases between the two germline ends. The CDR3 region has the DNA TGCGCCAGCAGTCAAGGTGAGAGAAACACCATATATTTT. Protein product: CASSQGERNTIYF.

This clone was counted only a few times. This chain uses TRBV5-4 with TRBJ2-7; D not resolved. The CDR3 consists of 12 residues. Germline loops: CDR1 SGHNT, CDR2 YYREEE (reference sequence). Trimming took off 3 bases at V and 0 bases at J, with 4 bases between the two ends. The chain's CDR3 is CASSWSSYEQYF. The CDR3 nucleotides are TGTGCCAGCAGCTGGAGCTCCTACGAGCAGTACTTC.

The chain recombines TRBV7-3 with TRBJ2-6; D call uncertain. CDR3 length: 14 residues. Germline lookup yields CDR1 SGHTA and CDR2 FQGTGA. Trimming cost V 6 bases and J 0 bases, with 6 bases left between them. CDR3 loop: CASRPGSGANVLTF. The CDR3 DNA reads as TGTGCCAGCAGACCAGGCTCTGGGGCCAACGTCCTGACTTTC.

The chain links TRBV10-3 to TRBJ2-1; 7 bases line up with TRBD2. Germline CDR1 is ENHRY and CDR2 is SYGVKD. Germline trimming cut 8 bases from V and 10 bases from J; bases unmatched to any gene: 11. The CDR3 extends over 13 amino acids. CDR3: CAIQLAVTGEQFF. The CDR3 DNA sequence: TGTGCCATCCAGCTAGCGGTCACCGGGGAGCAGTTCTTC.